Given below is one T cell receptor beta chain in context. This sample was taken from a study of blood T cell repertoires in COVID-19. Assay used: immunoSEQ multiplex PCR; TCRdb lists only in-frame clones, some missing. The sample has roughly 150,000 clones; 80% to 85% are singletons. CDR1 LNHDA and CDR2 SQIVND come from the germline V gene (reference sequence). The CDR3 spans 15 residues. Trimming took off 3 bases at V and 5 bases at J, with 16 bases between the two ends. The V and J genes are TRBV19 and TRBJ1-1; possible D gene TRBD1, 5 bases. Source material: peripheral blood. This receptor was identified in a man between 70 and 80 years old with active or convalescent COVID-19. The CDR3, as DNA: TGTGCCAGTAGTATGGGCAGGGTTGATTGGACTGAAGCTTTCTTT. Translation: CASSMGRVDWTEAFF.